This passage covers 28 T cell receptor beta chains from one sample sequenced in a study of Graves' ophthalmopathy and Graves' hyperthyroidism. Amplification of TCR beta CDR3 regions used RNA transcripts. HTBI-primed RT-PCR formed the first round, and a multiplex PCR formed the second. TCRdb re-derived calls from the multiplex PCR reads in MiXCR, one entry per CDR3 protein. Altogether roughly 1.1 million distinct CDR3 sequences are present, 36% being singletons, with the ten largest covering over 8.5%. The source material was peripheral blood or thyroid tissue (not recorded which). These receptors originate from an adult man with Graves' hyperthyroidism.

This clonotype was seen many times. The rearrangement joins TRBV2 to TRBJ1-6; perhaps TRBD1 as D (6 bases). V lost 5 bases and J 0 bases, leaving 17 bases between the germline ends. The CDR3 covers 18 residues. Germline V gene data show CDR1 as SNHLY and CDR2 as FYNNEI. CDR3 coding DNA: TGTGCCAGCAGTCTTCCGACAGGCGTGAGCTCCTATAATTCACCCCTCCACTTT. This sequence encodes CASSLPTGVSSYNSPLHF.

This rearrangement joins TRBV12-3 or TRBV12-4 to TRBJ2-7; TRBD1 matches 10 bases. The CDR3 is 15 residues long. After removal of 5 bases from V and 4 bases from J, the junction contained 8 bases not matched to a gene. The CDR3 coding sequence is TGTGCCAGCAGTAACGGACAGGGGGTTTTTTACGAGCAGTACTTC. Translated, it gives CASSNGQGVFYEQYF.

This clonotype has ten or more counts. The rearrangement joins TRBV7-6 to TRBJ2-7; 9 bases map to TRBD1. Trimming took 5 bases from V and 6 from J; bases not matched to a gene: 14. The CDR3 sequence is 16 residues long. Germline lookup yields CDR1 SGHVS and CDR2 FNYEAQ. CDR3 loop: CASSKRYEQGAIEQYF. DNA of the CDR3: TGTGCCAGCAGCAAACGATACGAACAGGGGGCGATCGAGCAGTACTTC.

This clonotype was detected many times. This chain links TRBV10-3 with TRBJ2-5, with 8 bases that match TRBD2. The junction had 9 bases not matched to a gene; V was cut back by 5 bases and J by 4 bases. In germline, CDR1 is ENHRY, CDR2 SYGVKD. The CDR3 extends over 15 amino acids. The CDR3 loop is CAISHSGGAGETQYF. In nucleotides, the CDR3 is TGTGCCATCAGTCACAGCGGGGGCGCGGGAGAGACCCAGTACTTC.

Only a few counts were recorded for this clonotype. This chain connects TRBV27 to TRBJ1-5, with 9 bases that match TRBD1. The V gene's germline CDR1 is MNHEY and CDR2 SMNVEV (reference sequence). CDR3 length: 16 amino acids. The trim removed 5 bases at V and 6 bases at J, leaving 11 bases unmatched. The CDR3 region has the DNA TGTGCCAGCAGTCTAGGGACAGGGATAGCAAGTCAGCCCCAGCATTTT. Translating gives CASSLGTGIASQPQHF.

The genes are TRBV15 and TRBJ2-5, with D perhaps TRBD2 (5 bases). V lost 8 bases to trimming and J lost 5 bases, with 21 bases between them. Germline V gives CDR1 LNHNV, CDR2 YYDKDF (reference sequence). This CDR3 is 15 amino acids long. The CDR3, as DNA: TGTGCCACCGGGCGCACGTCTGGCGGGCGGGAGACCCAGTACTTC. The encoded protein is CATGRTSGGRETQYF.

The chain uses TRBV15 and TRBJ1-4; possibly TRBD1 for D (6 bases). Looked up from germline, CDR1 is LNHNV and CDR2 is YYDKDF (reference sequence). The germline V and J ends were trimmed by 8 bases and 7 bases, with 17 bases remaining between them. The CDR3 has 14 amino acids. The CDR3 bases are TGTGCCACCGCGCCAAGACAGGCTGTTGAAAAACTGTTTTTT. Translated: CATAPRQAVEKLFF.

To note about this clonotype: The missing conserved phenylalanine or tryptophan at the end of this CDR3 makes a read error likely. The DNA is left out, because the CDR3 cannot be placed on it with certainty; the CDR3 is given as TCRdb lists it. V gene TRBV7-9 combines with J gene TRBJ2-2; the tabulated D call, TRBD2, remains unverified against the DNA. The CDR3 numbers 15 amino acids, ends counted. Germline CDR1 is SEHNR and CDR2 is FQNEAQ (reference sequence). CDR3 in amino acids: CASSTPGTSAEELFL.

This clonotype was observed a few times. The chain recombines TRBV10-3 with TRBJ2-7; 7 bases agree with TRBD1. CDR3 length equals 13 residues. Germline CDR1 reads ENHRY; CDR2 reads SYGVKD. The V gene end was trimmed by 8 bases and the J gene end by 4 bases; junction bases not matched to a gene: 8. The CDR3 sequence is CAIGTDSGYEQYF. The CDR3 bases are TGTGCCATCGGGACAGACTCGGGGTACGAGCAGTACTTC.

This clonotype was counted at least ten times. The chain combines TRBV6-5 with TRBJ1-2; 7 nucleotides line up with TRBD1. The V gene end was trimmed by 0 bases and the J gene end by 8 bases; junction bases not matched to a gene: 3. From germline, CDR1 is MNHEY and CDR2 SVGAGI. The CDR3 extends over 13 amino acids. The CDR3 DNA sequence: TGTGCCAGCAGTTACTCAGGGGGCCGGGGCTACACCTTC. It encodes CASSYSGGRGYTF.

Many counts were recorded for this clonotype. The gene calls are TRBV6-2 or TRBV6-3 and TRBJ1-5, with a weak D call TRBD1 (5 bases). V lost 4 bases, J lost 7 bases, and 11 bases lay in between. Germline assignment: CDR1 MNHEY and CDR2 SVGEGT. This CDR3 contains 13 residues. CDR3 sequence: CASSFQGGQPQHF. The DNA for the CDR3 is TGTGCCAGCAGTTTCCAGGGTGGCCAGCCCCAGCATTTT.

Ten or more counts support this clonotype. The rearrangement joins TRBV29-1 to TRBJ1-1, with D uncertain. Germline V gene lookup returns CDR1 SQVTM and CDR2 ANQGSEA. Trimming took 7 bases from V and 7 from J, leaving 16 bases between them. This CDR3 has 12 amino acids. This CDR3 is CSAAPGSLEAFF. The CDR3 bases are TGCAGCGCCGCACCGGGATCCCTTGAAGCTTTCTTT.

This clonotype was seen only a few times. The chain is built from TRBV10-3 and TRBJ2-7; 7 bases are shared with TRBD2. This CDR3 region has 14 residues. The J segment lost 2 bases and the V segment lost 10 bases, leaving 11 bases of the junction unmatched. The germline CDR1 and CDR2 sequences are ENHRY and SYGVKD. Here the CDR3 DNA reads TGTGCCAGTAGATACGGACTAGGCACCTACGAGCAGTACTTC. Amino acid sequence: CASRYGLGTYEQYF.

This clonotype turned up a few times. The chain employs TRBV20-1 and TRBJ2-7, with D perhaps matching TRBD2 (6 bases). Deletions cut 0 bases from V and 6 bases from J, with 12 bases between. CDR3 size: 13 residues. Germline V gives CDR1 DFQATT, CDR2 SNEGSKA (reference sequence). The DNA for the CDR3 is TGCAGTGCTAGAGATGCGGGGATCCCCGAGCAGTACTTC. Translated: CSARDAGIPEQYF.

This clonotype was detected many times. The chain recombines TRBV29-1 with TRBJ1-2, with D unresolved. CDR1 SQVTM and CDR2 ANQGSEA come from the germline V gene. Trimming removed 1 base at V and 3 bases at J, with 12 bases between. This CDR3 contains 14 residues. The CDR3 DNA follows: TGCAGCGTTGAAGGTGTCGCCGGAGACTATGGCTACACCTTC. Protein product: CSVEGVAGDYGYTF.

The V and J genes are TRBV5-1 and TRBJ2-2, with 9 bases matching TRBD2. Germline V CDR1 and CDR2: SGHRS, YFSETQ. CDR3 length: 16 residues. With V trimmed by 1 base and J by 3 bases, 4 bases remained unmatched. CDR3 sequence: CASSLWLAGDTGELFF. DNA for the CDR3: TGCGCCAGCAGCTTGTGGTTAGCGGGAGACACCGGGGAGCTGTTTTTT.

J is TRBJ2-7 and V is TRBV24-1; TRBD2 might be the D (5 bases). Trimming stripped 6 bases from V and 2 bases from J, with 13 bases between. This CDR3 spans 14 amino acids. From germline, CDR1 is KGHDR and CDR2 SFDVKD. CDR3 loop: CATSQGPGTYEQYF. The CDR3 DNA reads as TGTGCCACCAGTCAAGGACCGGGGACCTACGAGCAGTACTTC.

The V and J genes are TRBV20-1 and TRBJ1-5; no reliable D call. CDR3 length equals 15 residues. V was clipped by 6 bases and J by 0 bases, with 15 bases between them. Looked up from germline, CDR1 is DFQATT and CDR2 is SNEGSKA (reference sequence). CDR3 in amino acids: CSATRTGYSNQPQHF. Written as DNA, the CDR3 is TGCAGTGCCACCAGGACGGGTTATAGCAATCAGCCCCAGCATTTT.

This rearrangement joins TRBV25-1 to TRBJ2-2; D call uncertain. This CDR3 is 15 amino acids long. The germline V gene encodes CDR1 MGHDK and CDR2 SYGVNS. Deletions cut 3 bases from V and 3 bases from J, with 11 bases between. The CDR3 DNA reads as TGTGCCAGCAGTGAGGCGGCTAACGACACCGGGGAGCTGTTTTTT. Translation gives CASSEAANDTGELFF.

This chain links TRBV25-1 with TRBJ2-5; the D is unclear. The CDR3 contains 14 residues. V was cut by 8 bases and J by 7 bases, with 20 bases left in between. From germline, CDR1 is MGHDK and CDR2 SYGVNS. Written as DNA, the CDR3 is TGTGCCAGCGTGAATCTTGGCCCGCCAACGACCCAGTACTTC. It encodes CASVNLGPPTTQYF.

This clonotype was counted many times. The chain carries TRBV14 and TRBJ2-7, with 8 bases fitting TRBD1. The CDR3 loop spans 13 amino acids. After removal of 8 bases from V and 4 bases from J, the junction contained 7 bases not matched to a gene. The germline V gene has CDR1 SGHDN and CDR2 FVKESK. The CDR3 DNA reads TGTGCCAGCCGGGCAGGGGGCGGATACGAGCAGTACTTC. Translation: CASRAGGGYEQYF.

The sample holds many counts of this clonotype. The chain carries TRBV3-1 and TRBJ2-5; D is ambiguous. Germline-derived CDR1 and CDR2 are LGHDT and YNNKEL (reference sequence). The CDR3 spans 12 residues. The V end was cut by 0 bases, the J end by 5 bases, with 4 bases between. This CDR3 reads CASSQDWETQYF. CDR3 nucleotide sequence: TGTGCCAGCAGCCAAGATTGGGAGACCCAGTACTTC.

This clonotype appeared many times. The chain uses TRBV20-1 and TRBJ2-7; 9 bases are shared with TRBD1. CDR1 and CDR2 from the germline V gene are DFQATT and SNEGSKA (reference sequence). This CDR3 is 15 amino acids long. V dropped 5 bases and J dropped 2; count of bases not matched to a gene: 10. This CDR3 is CSADDRDRVPYEQYF. CDR3 sequence (DNA): TGCAGTGCTGACGACCGGGACAGGGTACCCTACGAGCAGTACTTC.

This clonotype has at least ten counts. The V call is TRBV24-1, the J call TRBJ1-2; D remains ambiguous. Germline-derived CDR1 and CDR2 are KGHDR and SFDVKD. The CDR3 runs 14 residues. V shed 4 bases and J shed 5 bases, with 13 bases lying between them. The CDR3 nucleotides read TGTGCCACCAGTGACACTTTGTCGGGATATGGCTACACCTTC. Its protein is CATSDTLSGYGYTF.

The sample holds one count of this clonotype. Possible read error: a much larger clone is one base away. The V gene is TRBV5-5, the J gene TRBJ1-2; a possible D gene is TRBD1 (6 bases). The V end was cut by 1 base, the J end by 4 bases, with 11 bases between. The germline V gene encodes CDR1 SGHKS and CDR2 YYEKEE (reference sequence). The length of the CDR3 is 14 residues. The CDR3 coding sequence is TGTGCCAGCAGCTTGCGCAGGGGAAGCTATGGCTACACCTTC. Residues: CASSLRRGSYGYTF.

This chain joins TRBV19 and TRBJ1-5; 10 bases are a match to TRBD1. Per the germline V gene, CDR1 is LNHDA and CDR2 is SQIVND (reference sequence). Trimming took 0 bases from V and 4 from J; bases not matched to a gene: 15. This CDR3 is 20 amino acids long. The CDR3 here is CASSIDRLGTGEPTNQPQHF. CDR3 coding DNA: TGTGCCAGTAGTATAGATCGACTCGGGACAGGGGAGCCGACGAATCAGCCCCAGCATTTT.

This chain connects TRBV9 to TRBJ1-1, with a possible D match to TRBD1 (5 bases). V was cut by 4 bases and J by 0 bases, with 16 bases left in between. The CDR3 runs to 16 residues. CDR1 is SGDLS and CDR2 is YYNGEE in the germline V gene. CDR3 DNA: TGTGCCAGCAGCCCCCGGGAGGGGAGATTGAACACTGAAGCTTTCTTT. This sequence encodes CASSPREGRLNTEAFF.

Of note for this clonotype: One end of the junction does not line up with germline, which may come from a read error. The chain has TRBV29-1 and TRBJ2-3, with D tentatively TRBD2 (5 bases). Germline V gene lookup returns CDR1 SQVTM and CDR2 ANQGSEA. The CDR3 is made up of 16 amino acids. The DNA for the CDR3 is TGCAGCGTGGAAGGTGTAGGAGCGGCAAGCACAGATACGCAGTATTTT. It yields the protein CSVEGVGAASTDTQYF.